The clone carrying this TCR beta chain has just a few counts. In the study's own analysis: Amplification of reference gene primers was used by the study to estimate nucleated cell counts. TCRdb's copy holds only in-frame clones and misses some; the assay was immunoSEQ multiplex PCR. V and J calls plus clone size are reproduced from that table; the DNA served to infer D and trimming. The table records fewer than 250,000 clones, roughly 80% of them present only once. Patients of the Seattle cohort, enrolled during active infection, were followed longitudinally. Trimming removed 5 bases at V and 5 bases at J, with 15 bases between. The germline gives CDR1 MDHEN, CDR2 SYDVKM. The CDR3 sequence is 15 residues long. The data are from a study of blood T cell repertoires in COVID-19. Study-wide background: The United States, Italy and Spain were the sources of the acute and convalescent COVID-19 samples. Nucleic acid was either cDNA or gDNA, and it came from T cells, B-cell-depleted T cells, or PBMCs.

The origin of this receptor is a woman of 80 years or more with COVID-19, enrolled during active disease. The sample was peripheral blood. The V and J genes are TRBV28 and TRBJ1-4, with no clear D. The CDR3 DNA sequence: TGTGCCAGCAGTCAGCGTGGCAGCCAAAATGAAAAACTGTTTTTT. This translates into CASSQRGSQNEKLFF. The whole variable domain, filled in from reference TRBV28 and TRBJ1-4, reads DVKVTQSSRYLVKRTGEKVFLECVQDMDHENMFWYRQDPGLGLRLIYFSYDVKMKEKGDIPEGYSVSREKKERFSLILESASTNQTSMYLCASSQRGSQNEKLFFGSGTQLSVL.